This section outlines one T cell receptor beta chain sequence together with its context. There is no known antigen for this receptor. Base qualities are not recorded, but no much larger clone differs from it by a single base. The TCR beta CDR3 regions were amplified from the RNA transcripts. The first round of RT-PCR for the TCR CDR3 was performed with the HTBI primer set and the Qiagen OneStep RT-PCR kit. Libraries were constructed in a second round of multiplex PCR, after which size selection and purification were carried out. Paired-end sequencing of the libraries was performed with 100 bp reads on an Illumina HiSeq2000. Turning to the authors' computational methods: SOAPnuke was used to process the raw data, with reads discarded if the reads contained adapters or uncalled bases, had a mean Phred below 15, or lacked an exact constant-primer or identifier match. High-quality paired reads were merged with COPE v1.2.5, and unique nucleotide sequences were defined as clonotypes. MiTCR v1.1 was used to align clonotypes to the IMGT TRBV, TRBD and TRBJ reference segments. The analysis included only V-J combinations with a frequency above 0.0001, which together covered roughly 99% of the repertoires. The TCS score was defined as the ratio of F50 (clonal expansion) to E x V (chaos), calculated using BLOSUM62-based TCRdist between CDR3 peptides within each V-J. Welch's t-statistics and random forest reduced fewer than 550 V-J features to 10 to 15, which were used in a naive Bayes classifier (R e1071). The similarity between thyroid and blood repertoires was quantified using the Morisita-Horn index. TCRdb's own reprocessing of the public reads used fastp at Q25 and MiXCR and kept productive beta chains. A single entry per CDR3 protein holds the most common genes and DNA from its merged rows. For this entry, the V and J calls and clone size follow TCRdb and not the study's own pipeline. The table for this sample lists hundreds of thousands of distinct CDR3 sequences; 30% to 40% of them were counted only once. The ten largest make up 31% of the sample.

This specimen comes from a study of T cells in Graves' hyperthyroidism and ophthalmopathy (dated by TCRdb to about 2019). General notes on the study: Peripheral blood was sampled at the time of initial diagnosis, prior to any treatment. The paper describes TCR Vbeta CDR3 sequencing of roughly 130 peripheral blood samples, made up of fewer than 50 ophthalmopathy patients, over 70 hyperthyroidism patients and 17 progressor patients. To identify distinguishing TCR V-J signatures, a discovery cohort of about 100 patients was used, comprising 40 to 45 with Graves' ophthalmopathy and some 60 with stable Graves' hyperthyroidism. The 95 to 100 discovery patients were divided at random into training and test sets in a 7:3 ratio. Once sampling was done, hyperthyroidism patients were given methimazole at a starting dose of 30 mg daily, whereas ophthalmopathy patients were given high-dose intravenous methylprednisolone. In addition, the study compared T-cell repertoires in thyroid tissue and in blood from over 5 Graves' hyperthyroidism patients. An independent validation cohort of fewer than 20 hyperthyroidism patients and approximately 16 patients who later progressed to ophthalmopathy tested prospective prediction of ophthalmopathy. Overall results and qualifications from the work: Most expanded thyroid clonotypes (frequency above 0.001) were also detected in blood, a finding suggesting that blood repertoires may reflect thyroid immune responses. Sample size was not statistically predetermined, and investigators were not blinded to group allocation. A 13 V-J signature model separated ophthalmopathy from stable hyperthyroidism, with 87.88% sensitivity and 81.08% specificity in cross-validation and 80%/75% in testing. In validation, the model predicted progression to ophthalmopathy with approximately 71% sensitivity and approximately 78% specificity, a median of around 6.6 months before onset.

Stable Graves' hyperthyroidism was defined as no progression to ophthalmopathy during 18 months of follow-up. Hyperthyroidism patients were newly diagnosed, with disease duration under 2 months, and aged 18 to 65 years. Exclusion was applied to patients with uncontrolled infections, other autoimmune diseases, pregnancy or lactation. Diagnoses relied on clinical symptoms, serum thyroxine and TRAb, thyroid ultrasound and orbital computed tomography. PBMCs were isolated from roughly 10 ml of fresh peripheral blood by Ficoll-Paque density gradient centrifugation. Trizol reagent was used to extract total RNA, and RNA quality was then checked on an Agilent 2100 Bioanalyzer. The sample consisted of blood. The TCR originated in a woman aged 40 to 50 with Graves' hyperthyroidism.

The CDR3 region has the sequence CASQSEGTGVEQYF. The sequenced DNA is TGTGCCAGCCAAAGCGAGGGGACAGGGGTCGAGCAGTACTTC. The rearrangement combines TRBV7-9 with TRBJ2-7; 10 nucleotides in the junction match TRBD1. Compared with germline, V lacks 8 bases and J lacks 6 bases; bases without a gene match: 10. CDR1 is given as SEHNR and CDR2 as FQNEAQ, both from the germline V gene (reference sequence). The CDR3 spans 14 residues, from the cysteine through the phenylalanine. This entry keeps only the CDR3 DNA: 42 bases, framed from base 1. With the portions outside the CDR3 filled from the reference TRBV7-9 and TRBJ2-7 genes, the complete variable region becomes DTGVSQNPRHKITKRGQNVTFRCDPISEHNRLYWYRQTLGQGPEFLTYFQNEAQLEKSRLLSDRFSAERPKGSFSTLEIQRTEQGDSAMYLCASQSEGTGVEQYFGPGTRLTVT.